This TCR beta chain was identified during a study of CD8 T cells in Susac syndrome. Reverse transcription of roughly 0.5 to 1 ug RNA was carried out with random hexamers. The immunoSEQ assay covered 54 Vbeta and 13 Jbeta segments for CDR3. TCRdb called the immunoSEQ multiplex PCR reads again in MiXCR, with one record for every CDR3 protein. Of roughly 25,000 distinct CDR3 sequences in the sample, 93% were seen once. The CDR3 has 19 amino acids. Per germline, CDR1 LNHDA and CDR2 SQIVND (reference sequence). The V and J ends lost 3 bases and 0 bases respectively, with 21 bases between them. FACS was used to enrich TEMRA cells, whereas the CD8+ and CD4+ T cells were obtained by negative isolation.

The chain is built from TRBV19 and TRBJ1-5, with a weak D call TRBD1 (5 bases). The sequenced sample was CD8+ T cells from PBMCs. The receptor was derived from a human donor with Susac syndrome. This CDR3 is CASSMDPGPTPYSNQPQHF. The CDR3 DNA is TGTGCCAGTAGTATGGACCCGGGACCGACGCCATATAGCAATCAGCCCCAGCATTTT.